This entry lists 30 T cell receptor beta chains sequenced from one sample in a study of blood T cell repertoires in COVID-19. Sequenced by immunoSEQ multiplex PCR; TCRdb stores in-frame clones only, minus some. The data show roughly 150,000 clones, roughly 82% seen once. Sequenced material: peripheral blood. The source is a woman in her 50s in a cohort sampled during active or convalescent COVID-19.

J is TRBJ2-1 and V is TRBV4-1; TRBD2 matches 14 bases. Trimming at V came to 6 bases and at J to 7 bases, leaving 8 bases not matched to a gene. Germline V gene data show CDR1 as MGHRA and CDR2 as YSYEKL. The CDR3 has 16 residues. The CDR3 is CASSPMTSGGVNEQFF. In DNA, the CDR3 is TGCGCCAGCAGTCCTATGACTAGCGGGGGGGTGAATGAGCAGTTCTTC.

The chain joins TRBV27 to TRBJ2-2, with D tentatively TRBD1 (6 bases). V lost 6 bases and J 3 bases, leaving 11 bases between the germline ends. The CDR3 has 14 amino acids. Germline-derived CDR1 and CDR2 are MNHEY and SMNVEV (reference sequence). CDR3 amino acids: CASRIGGHTGELFF. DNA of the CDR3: TGTGCCAGCAGAATTGGGGGCCACACCGGGGAGCTGTTTTTT.

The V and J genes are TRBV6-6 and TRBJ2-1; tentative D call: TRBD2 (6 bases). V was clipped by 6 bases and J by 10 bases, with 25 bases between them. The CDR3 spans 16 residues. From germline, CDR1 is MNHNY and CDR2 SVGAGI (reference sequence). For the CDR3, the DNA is TGTGCCAGCAGCCCAATCCGGGGGATTCCCCCTCCCGAGCAGTTCTTC. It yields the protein CASSPIRGIPPPEQFF.

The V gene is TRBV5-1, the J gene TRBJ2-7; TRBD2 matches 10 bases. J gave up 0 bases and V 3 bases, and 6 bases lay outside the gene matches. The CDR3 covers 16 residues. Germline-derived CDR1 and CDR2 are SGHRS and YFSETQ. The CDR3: CASSSGASGGSYEQYF. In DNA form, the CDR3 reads TGCGCCAGCAGCTCCGGAGCTAGCGGGGGCTCCTACGAGCAGTACTTC.

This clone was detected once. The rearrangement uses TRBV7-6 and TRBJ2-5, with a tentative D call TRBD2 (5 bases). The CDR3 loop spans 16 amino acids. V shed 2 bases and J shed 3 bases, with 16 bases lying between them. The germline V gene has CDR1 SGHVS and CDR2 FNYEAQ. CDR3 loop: CASSLFSTASKETQYF. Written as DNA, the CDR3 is TGTGCCAGCAGCTTATTTAGCACCGCTAGCAAAGAGACCCAGTACTTC.

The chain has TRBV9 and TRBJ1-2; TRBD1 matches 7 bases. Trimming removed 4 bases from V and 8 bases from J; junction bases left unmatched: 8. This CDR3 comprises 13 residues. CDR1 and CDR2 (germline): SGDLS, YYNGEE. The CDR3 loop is CASSSPNRGGYTF. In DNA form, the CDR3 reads TGTGCCAGCAGCTCACCCAACAGGGGCGGCTACACCTTC.

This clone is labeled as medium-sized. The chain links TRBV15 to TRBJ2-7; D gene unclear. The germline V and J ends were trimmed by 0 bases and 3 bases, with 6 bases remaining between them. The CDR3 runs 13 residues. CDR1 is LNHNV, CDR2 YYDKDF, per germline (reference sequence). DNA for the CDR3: TGTGCCACCAGCAGAGAAAGAGACTACGAGCAGTACTTC. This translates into CATSRERDYEQYF.

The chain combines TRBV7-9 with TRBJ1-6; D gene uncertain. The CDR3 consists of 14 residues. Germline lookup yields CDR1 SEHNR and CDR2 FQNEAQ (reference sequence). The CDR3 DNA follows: TGTGCGACCAACTCGGGGTCCTATAATTCACCCCTCCACTTT. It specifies CATNSGSYNSPLHF.

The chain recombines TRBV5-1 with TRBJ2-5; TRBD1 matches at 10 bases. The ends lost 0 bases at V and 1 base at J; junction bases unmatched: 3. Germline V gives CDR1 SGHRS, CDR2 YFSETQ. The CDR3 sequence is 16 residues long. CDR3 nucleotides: TGCGCCAGCAGCTTGGAGACAGGGGGCGGCCAAGAGACCCAGTACTTC. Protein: CASSLETGGGQETQYF.

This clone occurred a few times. The CDR3 coding sequence is TGCGCCAGCAGAATGAGGAACTATGGCTACACCTTC. Translating it yields CASRMRNYGYTF. The chain links TRBV10-1 to TRBJ1-2, with D uncertain. CDR3 length: 12 amino acids. Per germline, CDR1 WNHNN and CDR2 SYGVQD (reference sequence). V lost 6 bases, J lost 2 bases, and 7 bases lay in between.

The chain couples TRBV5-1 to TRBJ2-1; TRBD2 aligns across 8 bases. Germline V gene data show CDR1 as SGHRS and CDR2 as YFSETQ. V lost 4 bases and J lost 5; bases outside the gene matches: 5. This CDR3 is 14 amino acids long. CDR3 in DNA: TGCGCCAGCAGCAAAGGACTAGCCGACAATGAGCAGTTCTTC. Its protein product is CASSKGLADNEQFF.

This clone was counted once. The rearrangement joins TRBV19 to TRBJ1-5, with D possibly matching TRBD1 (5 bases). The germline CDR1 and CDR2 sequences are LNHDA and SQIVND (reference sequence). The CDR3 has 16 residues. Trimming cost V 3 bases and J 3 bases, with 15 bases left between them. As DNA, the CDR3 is TGTGCCAGTAGTATTATGGCAGGGCGAATCAATCAGCCCCAGCATTTT. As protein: CASSIMAGRINQPQHF.

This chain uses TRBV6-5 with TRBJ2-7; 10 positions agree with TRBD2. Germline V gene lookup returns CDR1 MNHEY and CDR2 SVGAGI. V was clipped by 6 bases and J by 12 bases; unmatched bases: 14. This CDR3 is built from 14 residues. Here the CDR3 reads CASRTGTSERTGYF. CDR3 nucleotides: TGTGCCAGCAGAACCGGGACTAGCGAACGCACGGGGTACTTC.

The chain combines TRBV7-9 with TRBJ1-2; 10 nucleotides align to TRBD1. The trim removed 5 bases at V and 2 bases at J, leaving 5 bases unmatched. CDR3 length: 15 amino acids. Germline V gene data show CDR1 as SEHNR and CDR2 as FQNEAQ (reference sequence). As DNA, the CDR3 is TGTGCCAGCAGCACCGGACAGGGGGGCAACTATGGCTACACCTTC. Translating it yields CASSTGQGGNYGYTF.

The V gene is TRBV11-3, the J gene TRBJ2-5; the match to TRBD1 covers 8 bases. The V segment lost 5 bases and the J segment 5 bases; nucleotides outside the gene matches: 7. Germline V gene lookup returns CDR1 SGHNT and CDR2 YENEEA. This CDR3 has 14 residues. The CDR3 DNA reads TGTGCCAGCAGCCACACAGGGGGACTGGAGACCCAGTACTTC. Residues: CASSHTGGLETQYF.

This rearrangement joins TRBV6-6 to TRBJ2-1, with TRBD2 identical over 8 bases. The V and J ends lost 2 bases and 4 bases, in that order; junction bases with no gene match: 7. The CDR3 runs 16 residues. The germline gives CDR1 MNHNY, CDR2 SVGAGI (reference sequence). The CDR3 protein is CASSYVGGAVYNEQFF. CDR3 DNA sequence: TGTGCCAGCAGTTACGTCGGGGGGGCGGTGTACAATGAGCAGTTCTTC.

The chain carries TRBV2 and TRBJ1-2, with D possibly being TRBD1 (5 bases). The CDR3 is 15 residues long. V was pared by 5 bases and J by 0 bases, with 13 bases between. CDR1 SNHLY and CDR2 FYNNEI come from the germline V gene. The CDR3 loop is CASSYSRVTNYGYTF. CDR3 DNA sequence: TGTGCCAGCAGTTACTCCAGGGTGACTAACTATGGCTACACCTTC.

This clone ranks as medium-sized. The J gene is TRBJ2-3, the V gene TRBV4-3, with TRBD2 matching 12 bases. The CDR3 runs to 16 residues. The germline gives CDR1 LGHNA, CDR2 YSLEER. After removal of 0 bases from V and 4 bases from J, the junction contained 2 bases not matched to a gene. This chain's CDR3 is CASSQDLAGGPDTQYF. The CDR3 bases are TGCGCCAGCAGCCAAGATCTAGCGGGGGGGCCAGATACGCAGTATTTT.

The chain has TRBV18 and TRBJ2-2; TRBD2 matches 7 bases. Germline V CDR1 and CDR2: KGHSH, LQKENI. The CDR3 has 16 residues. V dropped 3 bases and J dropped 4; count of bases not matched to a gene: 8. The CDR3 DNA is TGTGCCAGCTCACCTCCTGGGACTACCGTCACCGGGGAGCTGTTTTTT. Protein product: CASSPPGTTVTGELFF.

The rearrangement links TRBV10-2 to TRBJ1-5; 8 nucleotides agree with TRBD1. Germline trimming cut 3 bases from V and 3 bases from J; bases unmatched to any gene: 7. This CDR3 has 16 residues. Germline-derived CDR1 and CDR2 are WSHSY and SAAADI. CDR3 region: CASSDQRQGTNQPQHF. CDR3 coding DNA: TGCGCCAGCAGTGATCAGAGACAGGGGACCAATCAGCCCCAGCATTTT.

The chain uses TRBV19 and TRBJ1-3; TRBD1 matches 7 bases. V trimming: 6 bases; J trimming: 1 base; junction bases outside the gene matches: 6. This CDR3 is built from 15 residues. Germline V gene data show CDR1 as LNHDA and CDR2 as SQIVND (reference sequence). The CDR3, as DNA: TGTGCCAGTAGACGACAGGGACAGTCTGGAAACACCATATATTTT. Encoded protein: CASRRQGQSGNTIYF. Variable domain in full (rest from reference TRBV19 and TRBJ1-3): DGGITQSPKYLFRKEGQNVTLSCEQNLNHDAMYWYRQDPGQGLRLIYYSQIVNDFQKGDIAEGYSVSREKKESFPLTVTSAQKNPTAFYLCASRRQGQSGNTIYFGEGSWLTVV.

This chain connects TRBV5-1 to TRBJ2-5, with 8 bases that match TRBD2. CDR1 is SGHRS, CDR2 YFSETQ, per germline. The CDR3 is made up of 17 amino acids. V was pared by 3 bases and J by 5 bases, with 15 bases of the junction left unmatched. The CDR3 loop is CASSSRGTGKRGETQYF. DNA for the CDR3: TGCGCCAGCAGCTCCCGGGGGACTGGAAAGCGGGGGGAGACCCAGTACTTC.

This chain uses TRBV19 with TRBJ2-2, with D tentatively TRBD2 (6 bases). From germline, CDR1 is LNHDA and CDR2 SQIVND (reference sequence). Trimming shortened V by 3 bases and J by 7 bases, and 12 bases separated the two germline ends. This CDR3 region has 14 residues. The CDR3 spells CASSISPGLGELFF. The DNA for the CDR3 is TGTGCCAGTAGTATTTCGCCGGGACTCGGGGAGCTGTTTTTT.

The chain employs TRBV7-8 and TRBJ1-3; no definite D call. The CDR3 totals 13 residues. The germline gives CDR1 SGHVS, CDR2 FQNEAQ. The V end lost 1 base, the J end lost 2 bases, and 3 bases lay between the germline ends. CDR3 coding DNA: TGTGCCAGCAGCTTAGGTACTGGAAACACCATATATTTT. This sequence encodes CASSLGTGNTIYF.

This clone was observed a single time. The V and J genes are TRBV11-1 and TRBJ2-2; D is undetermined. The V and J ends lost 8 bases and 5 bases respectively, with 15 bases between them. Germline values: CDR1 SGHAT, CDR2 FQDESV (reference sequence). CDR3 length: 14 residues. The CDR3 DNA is TGTGCCAGCTGTAAAATGGGCTGGACCGGGGAGCTGTTTTTT. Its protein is CASCKMGWTGELFF.

For the CDR3, the DNA is TGCGCCAGCAGCTTGGCCGTGGTAGCGGGGCGCGAGACCCAGTACTTC. Its protein product is CASSLAVVAGRETQYF. The rearrangement uses TRBV5-1 and TRBJ2-5; 8 bases align to TRBD2. V was pared by 0 bases and J by 5 bases, with 9 bases of the junction left unmatched. The CDR3 is 16 residues long. Germline-derived CDR1 and CDR2 are SGHRS and YFSETQ.

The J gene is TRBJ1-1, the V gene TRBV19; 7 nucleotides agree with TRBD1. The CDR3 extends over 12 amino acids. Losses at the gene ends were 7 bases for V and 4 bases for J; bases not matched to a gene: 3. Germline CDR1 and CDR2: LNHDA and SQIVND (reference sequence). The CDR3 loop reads CASKQGSTEAFF. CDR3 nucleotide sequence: TGTGCCAGTAAACAGGGGAGCACTGAAGCTTTCTTT.

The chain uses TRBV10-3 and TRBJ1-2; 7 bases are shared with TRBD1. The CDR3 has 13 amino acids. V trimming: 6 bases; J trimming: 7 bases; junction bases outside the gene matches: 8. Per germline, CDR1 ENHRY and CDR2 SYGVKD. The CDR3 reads CAIRTGQQFGYTF. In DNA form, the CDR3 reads TGTGCCATCAGGACGGGACAGCAGTTTGGCTACACCTTC.

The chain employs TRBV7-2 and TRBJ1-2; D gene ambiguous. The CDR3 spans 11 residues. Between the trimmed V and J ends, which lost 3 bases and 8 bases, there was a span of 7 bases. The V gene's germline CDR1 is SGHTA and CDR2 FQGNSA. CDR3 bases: TGTGCCAGCAGCTTCTTGAGGGGCTACACCTTC. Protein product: CASSFLRGYTF.

The CDR3 sequence is CASSPLGAGPLRGYTF. The CDR3 DNA reads TGTGCCAGCAGCCCATTAGGGGCAGGCCCCCTACGGGGCTACACCTTC. V is TRBV5-6 and J is TRBJ1-2; a weak D match, TRBD1 (5 bases). Germline V gene lookup returns CDR1 SGHDT and CDR2 YYEEEE. Trimming removed 4 bases from V and 8 bases from J, with 24 bases in between. This CDR3 spans 16 amino acids. Complete variable domain (other parts from reference TRBV5-6 and TRBJ1-2): DAGVTQSPTHLIKTRGQQVTLRCSPKSGHDTVSWYQQALGQGPQFIFQYYEEEERQRGNFPDRFSGHQFPNYSSELNVNALLLGDSALYLCASSPLGAGPLRGYTFGSGTRLTVV.